Below are 21 T cell receptor beta chains sequenced from a single sample in a study of neurological immune-mediated disorders (dated by TCRdb to between 2017 and 2020). The time point label here, explained by the study, means: longitudinal time-point 3. The method behind the library was 5' RACE. The sequencer was an Illumina HiSeq 2500. TCRdb cleaned the public reads at Q25 with fastp, built clones with MiXCR and kept in-frame beta chains. All rows with the same CDR3 protein become a single entry with the most common DNA and genes. This sample holds fewer than 85,000 distinct CDR3 sequences; approximately 4.3% were observed only once. The ten largest make up around 5% of the sample. Sequenced material: PBMCs. All receptors derive from a woman in her fifties or sixties with multiple sclerosis.

This clonotype was counted many times. As DNA, the CDR3 is TGTGCCAGCAGTTTTCGGCGGGGGATACCCTACGAGCAGTACTTC. Translating it yields CASSFRRGIPYEQYF. The J gene is TRBJ2-7, the V gene TRBV12-3 or TRBV12-4; TRBD2 matches at 7 bases. The junction had 7 bases not matched to a gene; V was cut back by 3 bases and J by 2 bases. This CDR3 comprises 15 residues.

This clonotype was detected many times. The V gene is TRBV7-6, the J gene TRBJ2-7; no clear D. Looked up from germline, CDR1 is SGHVS and CDR2 is FNYEAQ. Between the trimmed V and J ends, which lost 5 bases and 0 bases, there was a span of 14 bases. The CDR3 sequence is 15 residues long. The DNA of the CDR3 is TGTGCCAGCAGCCCACAAAGTGGGATCTCCTACGAGCAGTACTTC. Amino acid sequence: CASSPQSGISYEQYF. Looking up the rest from reference TRBV7-6 and TRBJ2-7 gives the full variable domain: GAGVSQSPRYKVTKRGQDVALRCDPISGHVSLYWYRQALGQGPEFLTYFNYEAQQDKSGLPNDRFSAERPEGSISTLTIQRTEQRDSAMYRCASSPQSGISYEQYFGPGTRLTVT.

This clonotype was counted ten times or more. This chain connects TRBV5-1 to TRBJ2-5, with a weak D call TRBD1 (6 bases). This CDR3 is built from 14 residues. Trimming pared 6 bases from V and 0 bases from J, leaving 12 bases between. Germline CDR1 SGHRS, CDR2 YFSETQ. CDR3 bases: TGCGCCAGCACCTCCGGACAGTACCAAGAGACCCAGTACTTC. Protein: CASTSGQYQETQYF.

This clonotype was counted at least ten times. The chain combines TRBV5-1 with TRBJ2-5; D may correspond to TRBD1 or TRBD2 (5 bases each). Germline lookup yields CDR1 SGHRS and CDR2 YFSETQ. The CDR3 runs to 15 residues. V was pared by 3 bases and J by 2 bases, with 14 bases between. CDR3 sequence (DNA): TGCGCCAGCAGCTCCCAGCCGGGACCACAAGAGACCCAGTACTTC. This translates into CASSSQPGPQETQYF.

This clonotype has ten or more counts. The V and J genes are TRBV28 and TRBJ1-1; D call uncertain. Germline lookup yields CDR1 MDHEN and CDR2 SYDVKM. V lost 8 bases and J lost 2, with 12 bases in between. The CDR3 length is 13 residues. The CDR3 nucleotides read TGTGCCAGCGAGAGCCCGGTAAACACTGAAGCTTTCTTT. Translated, it gives CASESPVNTEAFF.

This clonotype was observed at least ten times. This rearrangement joins TRBV5-1 to TRBJ2-1; either TRBD1 or TRBD2 may supply D (5 bases each). Germline CDR1 reads SGHRS; CDR2 reads YFSETQ. CDR3 length equals 13 residues. The V end was cut by 3 bases, the J end by 7 bases, with 11 bases between. CDR3 loop: CASSWGRLNEQFF. The CDR3 region has the DNA TGCGCCAGCAGCTGGGGACGGTTGAATGAGCAGTTCTTC.

This clonotype was seen many times. V and J are TRBV12-3 or TRBV12-4 and TRBJ1-3; D call uncertain. The CDR3 is made up of 14 amino acids. Trimming pared 6 bases from V and 0 bases from J, leaving 9 bases between. The CDR3 DNA is TGTGCCAGCAGGGGTGACTACTCTGGAAACACCATATATTTT. Amino acids: CASRGDYSGNTIYF.

This clonotype was observed at least ten times. V and J are TRBV5-1 and TRBJ2-4; TRBD1 agrees at 7 bases. Germline V lookup: CDR1 SGHRS, CDR2 YFSETQ. The CDR3 has 18 residues. V shed 3 bases and J 0 bases; nucleotides not matched to a gene: 12. The CDR3 loop reads CASSSTGTVTLAKNIQYF. DNA of the CDR3: TGCGCCAGCAGCTCAACCGGGACAGTGACCCTAGCCAAAAACATTCAGTACTTC.

This clonotype was counted at least ten times. The rearrangement joins TRBV24-1 to TRBJ2-3; 7 bases map to TRBD2. The CDR3 consists of 13 residues. Trimming cost V 6 bases and J 1 base; bases outside gene matches: 0. Germline V gene lookup returns CDR1 KGHDR and CDR2 SFDVKD. The CDR3 sequence: CATSRGGTDTQYF. DNA of the CDR3: TGTGCCACCAGTCGGGGGGGCACAGATACGCAGTATTTT.

The chain employs TRBV28 and TRBJ1-1; tentatively, D is TRBD1 (6 bases). Germline V gene data show CDR1 as MDHEN and CDR2 as SYDVKM. V was cut by 4 bases and J by 2 bases, with 14 bases left in between. This CDR3 comprises 15 residues. The CDR3 is CASSYPGAPNTEAFF. The CDR3 DNA reads TGTGCCAGCAGTTACCCAGGGGCCCCTAACACTGAAGCTTTCTTT.

This clonotype was counted many times. The CDR3 bases are TGTGCCAGCAGTCGAGGGGTCGGGACTACTAACTATGGCTACACCTTC. Its translation: CASSRGVGTTNYGYTF. The chain joins TRBV6-5 to TRBJ1-2; D perhaps matches TRBD1 (5 bases). The CDR3 loop spans 16 amino acids. V was cut by 5 bases and J by 0 bases, with 16 bases left in between. Germline assignment: CDR1 MNHEY and CDR2 SVGAGI.

This clonotype was detected many times. The chain employs TRBV20-1 and TRBJ2-7, with 10 bases matching TRBD1. CDR1 and CDR2 (germline): DFQATT, SNEGSKA (reference sequence). With 1 base clipped from V and 7 bases from J, the junction kept 7 bases outside the gene matches. This CDR3 has 14 amino acids. As DNA, the CDR3 is TGCAGTGCTAGAGCCGGACAGGGGGTAGGTGAGCAGTACTTC. It codes for CSARAGQGVGEQYF.

Many counts were recorded for this clonotype. The CDR3 region has the DNA TGTGCCAGCAGTTTTCAGGGGAACTATGGCTACACCTTC. It yields the protein CASSFQGNYGYTF. The V call is TRBV12-3 or TRBV12-4, the J call TRBJ1-2, with a possible D match to TRBD1 (6 bases). The CDR3 extends over 13 amino acids. Trimming shortened V by 3 bases and J by 2 bases, and 7 bases separated the two germline ends.

This clonotype occurred a few times. The V call is TRBV6-1, the J call TRBJ2-7; the D gene is possibly TRBD1 (5 bases). The germline V gene has CDR1 MNHNS and CDR2 SASEGT. CDR3 length equals 13 residues. V dropped 7 bases and J dropped 5 bases, with 15 bases sitting between them. The CDR3 reads CASNLAGIHEQYF. The DNA for the CDR3 is TGTGCCAGCAATTTGGCAGGGATTCACGAGCAGTACTTC.

This clonotype was counted at least ten times. J is TRBJ2-3 and V is TRBV11-2, with no clear D. The CDR3 covers 13 residues. Per germline, CDR1 SGHAT and CDR2 FQNNGV. The ends were cut back, 0 bases at V and 6 bases at J, with 7 bases in the middle. This CDR3 reads CASSLELGDTQYF. CDR3 DNA: TGTGCCAGCAGCTTAGAGCTGGGGGATACGCAGTATTTT.

Concerning this clonotype: Compared with germline, one end of the junction differs, possibly owing to a read error. The CDR3 DNA follows: TGTGCCAGCAGGAGTTCGGCCGTGGCCGGGGAGATGTTTTTT. Translated, it gives CASRSSAVAGEMFF. V and J are TRBV7-9 and TRBJ2-2; the D gene is possibly TRBD2 (5 bases). Germline CDR1 and CDR2: SEHNR and FQNEAQ (reference sequence). This CDR3 is 14 amino acids long.

This clonotype was picked up many times. The V call is TRBV5-6, the J call TRBJ2-7; the match to TRBD1 covers 9 bases. CDR3 size: 15 residues. The V gene end was trimmed by 4 bases and the J gene end by 1 base; junction bases not matched to a gene: 6. Germline V gene data show CDR1 as SGHDT and CDR2 as YYEEEE. The CDR3 region is CASSGLQGASYEQYF. For the CDR3, the DNA is TGTGCCAGCAGCGGCCTACAGGGGGCTTCCTACGAGCAGTACTTC.

This clonotype appeared many times. This rearrangement joins TRBV6-5 to TRBJ2-3; 7 nucleotides line up with TRBD1. The CDR3 extends over 15 amino acids. Unmatched junction bases numbered 5, after V lost 4 bases and J lost 1 base. CDR1 is MNHEY, CDR2 SVGAGI, per germline. This chain's CDR3 is CASSSRQGRTDTQYF. The DNA for the CDR3 is TGTGCCAGCAGTTCCAGACAGGGACGCACAGATACGCAGTATTTT.

This clonotype appeared many times. The chain recombines TRBV20-1 with TRBJ1-3; D remains ambiguous. Germline CDR1 reads DFQATT; CDR2 reads SNEGSKA (reference sequence). Between the trimmed V and J ends, which lost 3 bases and 3 bases, there was a span of 12 bases. The CDR3 consists of 14 residues. Written as DNA, the CDR3 is TGCAGTGCTAGCTCGGGGTACCGTGGAAACACCATATATTTT. As protein: CSASSGYRGNTIYF.

In its sample, this clonotype was seen many times. The chain links TRBV5-1 to TRBJ1-1; 12 bases are shared with TRBD1. This CDR3 is built from 16 residues. Trimming removed 2 bases from V and 0 bases from J; junction bases left unmatched: 2. Germline V CDR1 and CDR2: SGHRS, YFSETQ. The chain's CDR3 is CASSFGTGGLNTEAFF. In DNA, the CDR3 is TGCGCCAGCAGCTTCGGGACAGGGGGCCTGAACACTGAAGCTTTCTTT.

This chain uses TRBV13 with TRBJ2-7; the match to TRBD1 covers 7 bases. Germline V gene lookup returns CDR1 PRHDT and CDR2 FYEKMQ (reference sequence). The V and J ends lost 5 bases and 3 bases, in that order; junction bases with no gene match: 7. The CDR3 consists of 14 residues. The CDR3 region is CASSRYRGNYEQYF. CDR3 DNA: TGTGCCAGCAGCCGCTACAGGGGTAACTACGAGCAGTACTTC. Filled out from reference TRBV13 and TRBJ2-7, the complete variable domain reads AAGVIQSPRHLIKEKRETATLKCYPIPRHDTVYWYQQGPGQDPQFLISFYEKMQSDKGSIPDRFSAQQFSDYHSELNMSSLELGDSALYFCASSRYRGNYEQYFGPGTRLTVT.